This T cell receptor (beta chain) was identified during a study of blood T cell repertoires in COVID-19 (dated by TCRdb to the early 2020s). Concerning the study at large: Collaborator samples came from the United States, Italy and Spain and covered acute and convalescent phases of COVID-19. The material from the prospective study consisted of cDNA or gDNA derived from T cells, B-cell-depleted T cells, or PBMCs. The dataset comprised deeply sampled blood TCRbeta repertoires from subjects exposed to, actively infected with, or recovered from COVID-19. The repertoires were released in a freely available public database intended as a resource for research on the immune response to SARS-CoV-2. Samples came from the ongoing ImmuneRACE study (first 160 participants) plus 1,254 subjects from 6 global collaborators. Nearly every sample came with metadata listing a de-identified subject ID, COVID-19 status, age in years and sex. HLA class I and class II types, where available, came from metadata supplied by the sample provider rather than from assay-based typing. Overall study outcomes, separate from this receptor: The quantity of clinical and demographic metadata differed by source and by participant and was supplied without curation.

V drops 7 bases and J drops 0 bases, leaving 13 bases in between. The CDR3 runs 15 residues from the cysteine to the phenylalanine. Only the CDR3 part of the read is kept: 45 bases, read in frame from the first base. From the germline V gene, CDR1 is SGHAT and CDR2 is FQNNGV. The immunoSEQ Assay, a bias-controlled multiplex PCR, was used to amplify TCRbeta CDR3 regions from genomic DNA. As for the authors' bioinformatics: The number of nucleated cells in each sample was estimated by amplification of reference gene primers within the assay. To quantify the absolute abundance of each unique TCRbeta CDR3 rearrangement, sequence reads were collapsed and filtered. Productive Simpson clonality was computed per sample as the square root of Simpson's diversity index over productive rearrangements. This immuneACCESS table, as held by TCRdb, lists in-frame sequences with V and J called but not all clones. Of the missing ones, under half trace to an unresolved V gene in checked studies; the others have no known cause. For V, J and clone size, that table is used; D and trimming come from the DNA. For this sample there are about 90,000 clones; around four fifths appear just once. In total, the top ten clones hold over 9.5% of the sample.

The collaborating institutions used their own protocols to collect whole blood in K2EDTA tubes. For TCRbeta analysis, collaborator samples were shipped as frozen whole blood, as isolated PBMCs, or as DNA extracted from either sample type. Comment on this clone: Its specific antigen is unknown. Base qualities are missing; no much larger clone stands one base away.

Recombination connected TRBV11-2 to TRBJ2-4, with the D gene too uncertain to name. The specimen was peripheral blood. This TCR was sampled from a woman in her seventies with active or convalescent COVID-19. The CDR3 region has the sequence CASTLTTLAKNIQYF. The nucleotide sequence is given as TGTGCCAGCACCCTTACTACCCTAGCCAAAAACATTCAGTACTTC.